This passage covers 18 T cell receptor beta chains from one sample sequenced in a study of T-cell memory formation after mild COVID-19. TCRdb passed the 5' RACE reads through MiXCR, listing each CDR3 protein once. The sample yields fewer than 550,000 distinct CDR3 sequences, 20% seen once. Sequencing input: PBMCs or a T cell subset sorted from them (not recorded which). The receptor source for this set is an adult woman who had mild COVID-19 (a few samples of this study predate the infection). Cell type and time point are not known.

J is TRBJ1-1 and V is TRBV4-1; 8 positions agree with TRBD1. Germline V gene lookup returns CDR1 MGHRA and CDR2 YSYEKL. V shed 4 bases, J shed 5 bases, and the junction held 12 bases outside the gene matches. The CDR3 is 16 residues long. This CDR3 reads CASSPSSGTGVTEAFF. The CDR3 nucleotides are TGCGCCAGCAGCCCTTCATCCGGGACAGGTGTTACTGAAGCTTTCTTT.

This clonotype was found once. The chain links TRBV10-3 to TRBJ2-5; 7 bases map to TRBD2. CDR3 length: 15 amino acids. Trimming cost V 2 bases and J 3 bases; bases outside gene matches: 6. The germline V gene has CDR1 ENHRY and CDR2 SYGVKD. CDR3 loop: CAISEPGGSKETQYF. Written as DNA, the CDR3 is TGTGCCATCAGTGAGCCCGGCGGGAGTAAAGAGACCCAGTACTTC.

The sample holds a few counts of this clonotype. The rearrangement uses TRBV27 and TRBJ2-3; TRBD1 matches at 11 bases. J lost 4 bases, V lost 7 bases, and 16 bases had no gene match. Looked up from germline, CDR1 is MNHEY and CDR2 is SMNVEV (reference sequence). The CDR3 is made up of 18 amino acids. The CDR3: CASKLRGPGQGEADTQYF. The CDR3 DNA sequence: TGTGCCAGCAAATTGAGGGGGCCGGGACAGGGGGAAGCAGATACGCAGTATTTT.

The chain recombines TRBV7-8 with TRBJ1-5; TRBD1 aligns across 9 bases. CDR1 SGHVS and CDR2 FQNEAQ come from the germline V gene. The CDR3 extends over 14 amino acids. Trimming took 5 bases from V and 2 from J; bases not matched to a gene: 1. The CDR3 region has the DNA TGTGCCAGCAGCCGGGACAGGGGCAATCAGCCCCAGCATTTT. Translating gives CASSRDRGNQPQHF.

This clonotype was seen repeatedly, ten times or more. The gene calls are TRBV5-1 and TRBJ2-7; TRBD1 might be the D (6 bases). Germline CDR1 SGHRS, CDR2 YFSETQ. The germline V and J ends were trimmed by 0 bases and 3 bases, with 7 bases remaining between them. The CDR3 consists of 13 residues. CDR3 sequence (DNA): TGCGCCAGCAGCTTGGACAGGGTCTACGAGCAGTACTTC. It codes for CASSLDRVYEQYF.

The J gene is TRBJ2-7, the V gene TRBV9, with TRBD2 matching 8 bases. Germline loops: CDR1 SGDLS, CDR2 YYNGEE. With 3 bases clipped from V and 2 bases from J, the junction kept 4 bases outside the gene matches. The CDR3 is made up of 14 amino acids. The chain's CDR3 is CASSGPGGAYEQYF. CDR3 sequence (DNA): TGTGCCAGCAGCGGCCCCGGGGGGGCCTACGAGCAGTACTTC.

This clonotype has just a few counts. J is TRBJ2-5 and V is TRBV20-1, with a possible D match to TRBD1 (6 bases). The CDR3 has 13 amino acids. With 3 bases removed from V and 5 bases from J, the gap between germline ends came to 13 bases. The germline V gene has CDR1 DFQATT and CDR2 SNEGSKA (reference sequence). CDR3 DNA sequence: TGCAGTGCTAGGACGCAGGGGCCCGAGACCCAGTACTTC. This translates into CSARTQGPETQYF.

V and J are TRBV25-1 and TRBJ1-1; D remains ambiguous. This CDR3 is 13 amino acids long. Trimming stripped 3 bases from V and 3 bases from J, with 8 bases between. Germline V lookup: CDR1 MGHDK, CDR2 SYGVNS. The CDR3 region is CASSDMRYTEAFF. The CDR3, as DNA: TGTGCCAGCAGTGATATGAGGTACACTGAAGCTTTCTTT.

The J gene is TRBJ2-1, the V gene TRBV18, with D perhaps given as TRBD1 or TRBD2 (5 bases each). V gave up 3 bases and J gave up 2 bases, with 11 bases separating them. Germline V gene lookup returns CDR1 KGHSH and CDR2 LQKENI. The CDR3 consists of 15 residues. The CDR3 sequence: CASSPGVLTYNEQFF. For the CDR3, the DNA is TGTGCCAGCTCACCGGGGGTACTTACCTACAATGAGCAGTTCTTC.

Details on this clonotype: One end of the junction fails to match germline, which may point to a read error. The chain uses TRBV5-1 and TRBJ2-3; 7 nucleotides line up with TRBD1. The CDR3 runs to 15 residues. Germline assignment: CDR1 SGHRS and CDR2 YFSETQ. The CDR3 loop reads CDSSLKTGPTDTQYF. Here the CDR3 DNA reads TGCGACAGCAGCTTAAAGACAGGGCCCACAGATACGCAGTATTTT. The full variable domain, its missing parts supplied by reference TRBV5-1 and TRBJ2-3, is KAGVTQTPRYLIKTRGQQVTLSCSPISGHRSVSWYQQTPGQGLQFLFEYFSETQRNKGNFPGRFSGRQFSNSRSEMNVSTLELGDSALYLCDSSLKTGPTDTQYFGPGTRLTVL.

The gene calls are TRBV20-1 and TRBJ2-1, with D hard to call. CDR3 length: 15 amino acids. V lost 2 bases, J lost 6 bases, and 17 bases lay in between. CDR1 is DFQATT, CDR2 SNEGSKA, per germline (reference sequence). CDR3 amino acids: CSARPGLRVINEQFF. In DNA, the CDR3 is TGCAGTGCTAGACCGGGTCTCCGAGTTATCAATGAGCAGTTCTTC.

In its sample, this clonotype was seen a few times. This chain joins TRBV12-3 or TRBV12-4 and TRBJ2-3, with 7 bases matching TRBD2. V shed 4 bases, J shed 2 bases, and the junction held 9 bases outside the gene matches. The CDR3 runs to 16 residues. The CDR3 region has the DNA TGTGCCAGCAGTTCTTACAGACTAGCCACCACAGATACGCAGTATTTT. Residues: CASSSYRLATTDTQYF.

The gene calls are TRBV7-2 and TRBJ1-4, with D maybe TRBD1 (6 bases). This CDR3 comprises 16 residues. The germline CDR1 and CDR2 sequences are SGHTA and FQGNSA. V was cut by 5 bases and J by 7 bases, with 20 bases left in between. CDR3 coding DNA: TGTGCCAGCAGCGCTCGCGGAGGGGGAGGGAGTGAAAAACTGTTTTTT. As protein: CASSARGGGGSEKLFF.

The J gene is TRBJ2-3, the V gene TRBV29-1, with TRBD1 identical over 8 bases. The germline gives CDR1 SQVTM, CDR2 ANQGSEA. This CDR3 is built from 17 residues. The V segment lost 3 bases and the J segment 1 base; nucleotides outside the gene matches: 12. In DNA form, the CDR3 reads TGCAGCGTTGATGGGCTTCCGGGACAGGAACGCACAGATACGCAGTATTTT. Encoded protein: CSVDGLPGQERTDTQYF.

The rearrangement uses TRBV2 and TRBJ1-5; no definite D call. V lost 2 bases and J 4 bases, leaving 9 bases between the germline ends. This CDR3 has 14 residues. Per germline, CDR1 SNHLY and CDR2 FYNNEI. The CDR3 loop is CASSEKTVNQPQHF. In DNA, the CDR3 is TGTGCCAGCAGTGAAAAGACGGTTAATCAGCCCCAGCATTTT.

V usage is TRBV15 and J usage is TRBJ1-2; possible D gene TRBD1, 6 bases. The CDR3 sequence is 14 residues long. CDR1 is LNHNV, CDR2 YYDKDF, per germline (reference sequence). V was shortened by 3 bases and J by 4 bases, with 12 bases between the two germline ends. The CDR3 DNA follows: TGTGCCACCAGCAGGCAAACAGGGCCCTATGGCTACACCTTC. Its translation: CATSRQTGPYGYTF.

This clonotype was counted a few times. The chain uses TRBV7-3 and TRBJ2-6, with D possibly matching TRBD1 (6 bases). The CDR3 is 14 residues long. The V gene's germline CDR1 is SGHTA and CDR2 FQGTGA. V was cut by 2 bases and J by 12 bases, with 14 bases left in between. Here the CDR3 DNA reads TGTGCCAGCAGCTTAGAGGGGGAAAGGCGCGTCCTGACTTTC. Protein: CASSLEGERRVLTF. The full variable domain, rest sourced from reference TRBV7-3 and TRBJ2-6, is GAGVSQTPSNKVTEKGKYVELRCDPISGHTALYWYRQSLGQGPEFLIYFQGTGAADDSGLPNDRFFAVRPEGSVSTLKIQRTERGDSAVYLCASSLEGERRVLTFGAGSRLTVL.

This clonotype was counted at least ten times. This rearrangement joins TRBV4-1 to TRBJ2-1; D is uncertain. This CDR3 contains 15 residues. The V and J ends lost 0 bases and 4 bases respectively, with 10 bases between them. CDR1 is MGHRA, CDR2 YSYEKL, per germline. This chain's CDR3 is CASSQEARKYNEQFF. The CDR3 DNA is TGCGCCAGCAGCCAAGAAGCGCGGAAATACAATGAGCAGTTCTTC.